This T cell receptor beta chain was sequenced during a study of T cell responses to AZD1222 COVID-19 vaccine. Study-wide results and limits: Spike was spanned by vaccine-associated CD4 TCRs, with dominance at 160-218 and 743-854. Nearly half of spike-specific TCRs reportedly target variant regions that are unmutated in the B.1.351 and B.1.1.7 variants.

With respect to this clone: The antigen is not known.

Germline values: CDR1 GTSNPN, CDR2 SVGIG (reference sequence). V shed 2 bases, J shed 1 base, and the junction held 7 bases outside the gene matches. CDR3 size: 16 residues. TCRdb's table, derived via immunoSEQ multiplex PCR, lists solely in-frame clones and lacks some. This sample carries approximately 94,000 clones, around 90% of them seen once, and the ten largest clones take about 1.5%. V gene TRBV30 combines with J gene TRBJ1-3, with 8 bases matching TRBD1. The specimen comprised peripheral blood, sampled on day 0 of AZD1222 vaccination. This clonotype was obtained from an adult in good health. The CDR3 is CAWSPPQGGSGNTIYF. DNA of the CDR3: TGTGCCTGGAGTCCTCCACAGGGGGGATCTGGAAACACCATATATTTT.